These 19 T cell receptor beta chains came from one sample sequenced in a study of spatial heterogeneity in lung cancer. The time point: sample taken at primary tumor resection. The input material, whole RNA from tumor, nontumor lung or frozen PBMC, was sequenced unsorted. MiXCR, applied by TCRdb to the 5' RACE reads, yields one record per CDR3 protein. The repertoire has some 8,000 distinct CDR3 sequences, around 5.4% of them found once; the top ten carry approximately 39%. Here the sequenced sample was PBMCs, taken at surgery. These receptors all come from a male donor with early-stage non-small cell lung cancer.

This clonotype occurred many times. J is TRBJ1-5 and V is TRBV29-1; D perhaps matches TRBD1 (5 bases). CDR1 and CDR2 from the germline V gene are SQVTM and ANQGSEA. The V and J ends lost 6 bases and 3 bases respectively, with 18 bases between them. The CDR3 spans 15 residues. The CDR3, as DNA: TGCAGCGTCTCAAGAGGGACCGGTAACAATCAGCCCCAGCATTTT. It yields the protein CSVSRGTGNNQPQHF.

This clonotype was counted between two and nine times. This chain joins TRBV2 and TRBJ2-7; D might be TRBD2 (5 bases). The V gene lost 6 bases and the J gene lost 0 bases, with 15 bases spanning the gap. Germline V gene lookup returns CDR1 SNHLY and CDR2 FYNNEI. The CDR3 sequence is 15 residues long. CDR3 nucleotide sequence: TGTGCCAGCAGCCCACTAGGACTCCGCTCCTACGAGCAGTACTTC. This encodes CASSPLGLRSYEQYF. Looking up the rest from reference TRBV2 and TRBJ2-7 gives the full variable domain: EPEVTQTPSHQVTQMGQEVILRCVPISNHLYFYWYRQILGQKVEFLVSFYNNEISEKSEIFDDQFSVERPDGSNFTLKIRSTKLEDSAMYFCASSPLGLRSYEQYFGPGTRLTVT.

This clonotype came up many times. This chain connects TRBV5-1 to TRBJ2-6; no reliable D call. Germline V gene lookup returns CDR1 SGHRS and CDR2 YFSETQ. Trimming shortened V by 0 bases and J by 0 bases, and 4 bases separated the two germline ends. The CDR3 runs to 15 residues. DNA of the CDR3: TGCGCCAGCAGCTTGGGAGGCTCTGGGGCCAACGTCCTGACTTTC. Its translation is CASSLGGSGANVLTF.

This clonotype was found a few times. The genes are TRBV7-2 and TRBJ2-1, with 11 positions matching TRBD2. CDR1 and CDR2 (germline): SGHTA, FQGNSA. V dropped 5 bases and J dropped 4; count of bases not matched to a gene: 10. The CDR3 extends over 17 amino acids. DNA of the CDR3: TGTGCCAGCAGCGGGCGACTAGCGGGAAACCTATACAATGAGCAGTTCTTC. Its translation is CASSGRLAGNLYNEQFF.

In this sample, this clonotype turned up many times. The chain uses TRBV9 and TRBJ2-7; TRBD2 matches 8 bases. Looked up from germline, CDR1 is SGDLS and CDR2 is YYNGEE. The CDR3 covers 15 residues. Trimming removed 0 bases from V and 1 base from J; junction bases left unmatched: 3. DNA of the CDR3: TGTGCCAGCAGCGTAGGCAGCGGGAGATCCTACGAGCAGTACTTC. This gives the protein CASSVGSGRSYEQYF. Complete variable domain (other parts from reference TRBV9 and TRBJ2-7): DSGVTQTPKHLITATGQRVTLRCSPRSGDLSVYWYQQSLDQGLQFLIQYYNGEERAKGNILERFSAQQFPDLHSELNLSSLELGDSALYFCASSVGSGRSYEQYFGPGTRLTVT.

This clonotype was counted ten times or more. The chain combines TRBV27 with TRBJ2-7; no clear D. CDR1 is MNHEY and CDR2 is SMNVEV in the germline V gene (reference sequence). V dropped 4 bases and J dropped 0 bases, with 1 base sitting between them. The CDR3 runs 11 residues. The CDR3 DNA reads as TGTGCCAGCAGTTCCTCCTACGAGCAGTACTTC. Residues: CASSSSYEQYF.

This clonotype was seen ten or more times. V and J are TRBV25-1 and TRBJ1-3, with TRBD1 matching 10 bases. Germline loops: CDR1 MGHDK, CDR2 SYGVNS. The junction had 3 bases not matched to a gene; V was cut back by 6 bases and J by 7 bases. The length of the CDR3 is 13 residues. CDR3 protein: CASSPGQGNTIYF. The CDR3 DNA sequence: TGTGCCAGCAGCCCGGGACAGGGGAACACCATATATTTT.

This clonotype appeared many times. The rearrangement joins TRBV29-1 to TRBJ2-1; no clear D gene. CDR1 SQVTM and CDR2 ANQGSEA come from the germline V gene. The CDR3 spans 14 residues. Trimming removed 0 bases at V and 6 bases at J, with 12 bases between. The CDR3 nucleotides read TGCAGCGTTGAAGATCTGAGGCGTAGCAATGAGCAGTTCTTC. This encodes CSVEDLRRSNEQFF.

This clonotype was detected ten times or more. This chain links TRBV29-1 with TRBJ2-3; 10 nucleotides line up with TRBD2. The germline gives CDR1 SQVTM, CDR2 ANQGSEA. The CDR3 sequence is 17 residues long. The V gene end was trimmed by 4 bases and the J gene end by 2 bases; junction bases not matched to a gene: 12. In nucleotides, the CDR3 is TGCAGCGTTGTCGGGGCTAGCGGGAGAGGGCACACAGATACGCAGTATTTT. Translated, it gives CSVVGASGRGHTDTQYF.

The sample holds many counts of this clonotype. The chain joins TRBV6-1 to TRBJ2-7, with 9 bases aligning to TRBD1. V lost 3 bases, J lost 5 bases, and 2 bases stayed unmatched. CDR1 and CDR2 (germline): MNHNS, SASEGT. The CDR3 extends over 13 amino acids. The CDR3 DNA sequence: TGTGCCAGCAGTGACGGACAGGGGCACGAGCAGTACTTC. As protein: CASSDGQGHEQYF.

This clonotype occurred many times. This sequence joins TRBV28 and TRBJ1-1, with TRBD1 as a possible D gene (6 bases). Germline loops: CDR1 MDHEN, CDR2 SYDVKM. The CDR3 runs to 14 residues. V gave up 5 bases and J gave up 3 bases, with 13 bases separating them. This CDR3 is CASSRGGRDTEAFF. The DNA of the CDR3 is TGTGCCAGCAGTAGGGGGGGGCGGGACACTGAAGCTTTCTTT. Full variable domain (remainder filled in from reference TRBV28 and TRBJ1-1): DVKVTQSSRYLVKRTGEKVFLECVQDMDHENMFWYRQDPGLGLRLIYFSYDVKMKEKGDIPEGYSVSREKKERFSLILESASTNQTSMYLCASSRGGRDTEAFFGQGTRLTVV.

At least ten counts were recorded for this clonotype. The CDR3 region is CSGLREETQYF. As DNA, the CDR3 is TGCAGTGGTTTGAGGGAAGAGACCCAGTACTTC. The chain is built from TRBV20-1 and TRBJ2-5; D is perhaps TRBD2 (5 bases). Germline V gives CDR1 DFQATT, CDR2 SNEGSKA (reference sequence). The CDR3 length is 11 residues. V was pared by 7 bases and J by 3 bases, with 9 bases between.

This clonotype was recorded many times. This sequence joins TRBV2 and TRBJ1-2, with D unresolved. The length of the CDR3 is 14 residues. Germline CDR1 and CDR2: SNHLY and FYNNEI. Trimming stripped 0 bases from V and 7 bases from J, with 12 bases between. CDR3 residues: CASSEAGGFGGYTF. The CDR3 nucleotides are TGTGCCAGCAGTGAAGCAGGAGGGTTCGGTGGCTACACCTTC.

This clonotype has ten or more counts. The rearrangement joins TRBV27 to TRBJ2-2; possible D gene TRBD1, 5 bases. The V and J ends lost 1 base and 4 bases respectively, with 13 bases between them. Germline-derived CDR1 and CDR2 are MNHEY and SMNVEV (reference sequence). CDR3 size: 16 residues. CDR3 sequence: CASSLYAGLGTGELFF. The CDR3 DNA reads as TGTGCCAGCAGTTTATACGCAGGGTTGGGCACCGGGGAGCTGTTTTTT.

This clonotype was seen repeatedly, ten times or more. This chain uses TRBV5-6 with TRBJ1-1; 7 positions match TRBD1. The CDR3 contains 16 residues. CDR1 and CDR2 from the germline V gene are SGHDT and YYEEEE. V was pared by 0 bases and J by 5 bases, with 10 bases of the junction left unmatched. DNA of the CDR3: TGTGCCAGCAGCTTGGGGCCCTTGACAGGGTTGACTGAAGCTTTCTTT. It specifies CASSLGPLTGLTEAFF.

This clonotype was recorded many times. The chain recombines TRBV12-3 or TRBV12-4 with TRBJ1-2; D is uncertain. The CDR3 loop spans 13 amino acids. Trimming cost V 5 bases and J 4 bases, with 11 bases left between them. CDR3 nucleotide sequence: TGTGCCAGCAGTCCCTCCAGATTCTATGGCTACACCTTC. Protein: CASSPSRFYGYTF.

This clonotype was counted many times. The chain couples TRBV6-5 to TRBJ2-7; D perhaps matches TRBD2 (6 bases). This CDR3 region has 14 residues. V was pared by 6 bases and J by 3 bases, with 15 bases between. Per the germline V gene, CDR1 is MNHEY and CDR2 is SVGAGI. The CDR3 loop reads CASRPPGVSYEQYF. The CDR3 DNA reads TGTGCCAGCAGGCCCCCGGGGGTGAGCTACGAGCAGTACTTC.

This clonotype was seen many times. This chain links TRBV6-5 with TRBJ2-1; tentative D call: TRBD1 (6 bases). There are 14 residues in the CDR3. Trimming shortened V by 8 bases and J by 0 bases, and 11 bases separated the two germline ends. The germline V gene encodes CDR1 MNHEY and CDR2 SVGAGI. This chain's CDR3 is CASQTGSSYNEQFF. In nucleotides, the CDR3 is TGTGCCAGCCAAACAGGGAGCTCCTACAATGAGCAGTTCTTC.

Ten or more counts support this clonotype. The rearrangement links TRBV12-5 to TRBJ2-5; 8 bases are shared with TRBD1. V was clipped by 7 bases and J by 5 bases; unmatched bases: 3. Per germline, CDR1 LGHNT and CDR2 FRNRAP. CDR3 length equals 12 residues. CDR3 protein: CASARQGETQYF. The CDR3 DNA follows: TGTGCTAGTGCCAGACAGGGGGAGACCCAGTACTTC.